These 17 T cell receptor beta chains originate from one sample sequenced in a study of Ad26.COV2.S vaccination and SARS-CoV-2 variants. TCRdb keeps only in-frame clones here, not all; method: immunoSEQ multiplex PCR. Among 300,000 to 400,000 clones, 65% to 90% were seen once, and the ten largest hold roughly a tenth. Treatment defined: some 19 received Ad26.COV2.S at low or high dose, single or two shots; about 5 received placebo; per-sample allocation not given. Samples analyzed were those drawn on day 63 after the first vaccine or placebo injection. Material: peripheral blood, obtained in a trial of Ad26.COV2.S vaccine versus placebo. These receptors originate from a person aged 18-60 years who received the Ad26.COV2.S COVID-19 vaccine or a placebo.

The chain recombines TRBV7-3 with TRBJ2-5, with no clear D. The CDR3 contains 16 residues. Germline-derived CDR1 and CDR2 are SGHTA and FQGTGA. Trimming took 4 bases from V and 1 from J, leaving 16 bases between them. CDR3 residues: CASSYGPAGSQETQYF. Here the CDR3 DNA reads TGTGCCAGCAGCTACGGCCCGGCCGGGTCCCAAGAGACCCAGTACTTC.

The chain joins TRBV7-2 to TRBJ2-1; TRBD2 aligns across 10 bases. The V and J ends lost 5 bases and 8 bases, in that order; junction bases with no gene match: 9. Per germline, CDR1 SGHTA and CDR2 FQGNSA. The CDR3 totals 15 residues. The CDR3 spells CASSDPSGSVYEQFF. The CDR3 DNA reads as TGTGCCAGCAGCGACCCTAGCGGGAGCGTCTATGAGCAGTTCTTC.

A single count supports this clone. V and J are TRBV4-1 and TRBJ1-1; 11 bases map to TRBD1. The CDR3 consists of 17 residues. Germline CDR1 and CDR2: MGHRA and YSYEKL. V lost 0 bases, J lost 8 bases, and 11 bases stayed unmatched. This CDR3 is CASSQDAWDRGMPEAFF. The CDR3 coding sequence is TGCGCCAGCAGCCAAGATGCCTGGGACAGGGGGATGCCAGAAGCTTTCTTT.

This chain's CDR3 is CASSSDRGSYNEQFF. The CDR3 DNA reads as TGTGCCAGCAGCTCGGACAGGGGCTCCTACAATGAGCAGTTCTTC. This sequence joins TRBV7-2 and TRBJ2-1; 9 nucleotides align to TRBD1. V lost 4 bases to trimming and J lost 0 bases; unmatched junction nucleotides: 1. Germline V gene data show CDR1 as SGHTA and CDR2 as FQGNSA. The CDR3 covers 15 residues.

The chain is built from TRBV14 and TRBJ2-7, with a weak D call TRBD2 (6 bases). V dropped 2 bases and J dropped 7 bases, with 21 bases sitting between them. Per the germline V gene, CDR1 is SGHDN and CDR2 is FVKESK. The CDR3 runs to 16 residues. CDR3 sequence reads: CASSQLPGARSGEQYF. CDR3 sequence (DNA): TGTGCCAGCAGCCAATTACCGGGAGCCCGTAGTGGGGAGCAGTACTTC.

The CDR3 bases are TGTGCCAGTAGATGGGCTAGCGGACTTTCCTACAATGAGCAGTTCTTC. Its translation: CASRWASGLSYNEQFF. This sequence joins TRBV19 and TRBJ2-1, with 7 bases identical to TRBD2. Germline V gene sequence: CDR1 LNHDA, CDR2 SQIVND (reference sequence). J gave up 1 base and V 6 bases, and 9 bases lay outside the gene matches. There are 16 residues in the CDR3.

CDR3 DNA sequence: TGTGCCAGTAGTACCCTCAGGGGAAAAACAGATACGCAGTATTTT. Its translation: CASSTLRGKTDTQYF. The chain is built from TRBV19 and TRBJ2-3; possibly TRBD1 for D (6 bases). This CDR3 spans 15 amino acids. In germline, CDR1 is LNHDA, CDR2 SQIVND (reference sequence). V lost 4 bases, J lost 3 bases, and 14 bases lay in between.

The J gene is TRBJ2-7, the V gene TRBV11-1, with unresolved D. The CDR3 length is 13 residues. Germline V gene data show CDR1 as SGHAT and CDR2 as FQDESV (reference sequence). V lost 4 bases and J 9 bases, leaving 16 bases between the germline ends. The CDR3 DNA sequence: TGTGCCAGCAGCTATCGAGACCATGTGTGGCAGTACTTC. Translating it yields CASSYRDHVWQYF.

Comment on this clone: An end of the junction does not agree with germline; a read error may underlie this. The V gene is TRBV19, the J gene TRBJ2-3; no firm D call. Germline CDR1 is LNHDA and CDR2 is SQIVND (reference sequence). The CDR3 has 15 residues. CDR3 sequence (DNA): TGTGCCAGCAGTAGTATAGTCGGAGACACAGATACGCAGTATTTT. Protein: CASSSIVGDTDTQYF.

The chain links TRBV19 to TRBJ2-7; D is possibly TRBD1 (6 bases). The CDR3 length is 15 residues. V was shortened by 3 bases and J by 2 bases, with 14 bases between the two germline ends. Germline assignment: CDR1 LNHDA and CDR2 SQIVND (reference sequence). The CDR3 loop reads CASSIEDGQTYEQYF. The CDR3 DNA follows: TGTGCCAGTAGTATCGAGGACGGACAGACCTACGAGCAGTACTTC.

The gene calls are TRBV27 and TRBJ1-2, with TRBD1 identical over 10 bases. Germline CDR1 and CDR2: MNHEY and SMNVEV (reference sequence). The junction had 3 bases not matched to a gene; V was cut back by 6 bases and J by 2 bases. CDR3 length: 14 residues. CDR3 amino acids: CASRPTGGNYGYTF. The DNA for the CDR3 is TGTGCCAGCAGGCCGACAGGGGGCAACTATGGCTACACCTTC.

V gene TRBV7-7 combines with J gene TRBJ2-5; D gene uncertain. Germline CDR1 reads SSHAT; CDR2 reads FNYEAQ (reference sequence). The CDR3 is 15 residues long. The V and J ends lost 1 base and 1 base respectively, with 10 bases between them. The CDR3 reads CASSLERGAQETQYF. The CDR3 region has the DNA TGTGCCAGCAGCTTAGAGAGAGGAGCCCAAGAGACCCAGTACTTC.

The rearrangement joins TRBV4-2 to TRBJ2-3; 7 bases line up with TRBD1. V gave up 3 bases and J gave up 0 bases; unmatched junction bases: 6. This CDR3 contains 16 residues. CDR1 LGHNA and CDR2 YNFKEQ come from the germline V gene. Here the CDR3 DNA reads TGTGCCAGCAGCCAGAGCCGGGACAGAAGCACAGATACGCAGTATTTT. Translation gives CASSQSRDRSTDTQYF.

In this sample, this clone turned up once. The CDR3: CASSLDRGRNEKLFF. The CDR3 region has the DNA TGTGCCAGCAGTCTTGACAGGGGGCGTAATGAAAAACTGTTTTTT. V is TRBV2 and J is TRBJ1-4; 10 bases line up with TRBD1. The CDR3 contains 15 residues. Germline CDR1 is SNHLY and CDR2 is FYNNEI. V lost 5 bases, J lost 4 bases, and 4 bases stayed unmatched.

This sequence joins TRBV21-1 and TRBJ1-2; the table calls TRBD1, which could not be checked here. TRBV21-1 is designated a pseudogene. This CDR3 comprises 15 residues. The CDR3 DNA is TGTGCCAGCATCCACCGGGACAGGGTCGGGTATGGCTACACCTTC. The encoded protein is CASIHRDRVGYGYTF.

The V gene is TRBV9, the J gene TRBJ2-2; 9 positions agree with TRBD1. Germline CDR1 and CDR2: SGDLS and YYNGEE. The CDR3 spans 16 residues. V dropped 0 bases and J dropped 4; count of bases not matched to a gene: 4. The CDR3 DNA reads as TGTGCCAGCAGCGTAGATGGACAGGGGATCACCGGGGAGCTGTTTTTT. It encodes CASSVDGQGITGELFF. The variable domain in full, completed from reference TRBV9 and TRBJ2-2, reads DSGVTQTPKHLITATGQRVTLRCSPRSGDLSVYWYQQSLDQGLQFLIQYYNGEERAKGNILERFSAQQFPDLHSELNLSSLELGDSALYFCASSVDGQGITGELFFGEGSRLTVL.

The CDR3 here is CASSRDRNTDTQYF. The CDR3, as DNA: TGCGCCAGCAGCCGGGACAGAAACACAGATACGCAGTATTTT. This sequence joins TRBV5-1 and TRBJ2-3; 7 nucleotides align to TRBD1. Germline V lookup: CDR1 SGHRS, CDR2 YFSETQ. Germline trimming cut 4 bases from V and 2 bases from J; bases unmatched to any gene: 4. CDR3 length: 14 amino acids.